These T cell receptor beta chains were read from a single sample in a study of beta chain features in type 1 diabetes. Assay used: immunoSEQ multiplex PCR; TCRdb lists only in-frame clones, some missing. The sample holds some 500,000 clones, roughly 11% seen once. Sequenced material: naive CD4+ T cells from blood. These TCRs come from a young woman in good health. Both conserved end residues are part of each CDR3. A D gene is named only where the DNA matches it firmly. Rows may omit the clone size; those that give it use once, few, many or a size class.

d_call: TRBD1
v_call: TRBV30
j_call: TRBJ1-2
clone_size: -
cdr3_nt: TGTGCCTCCCAAGGGGACAGGGGAATTGGGTATGGCTACACCTTC
cdr3_aa: CASQGDRGIGYGYTF

d_call: -
v_call: TRBV5-1
j_call: TRBJ2-1
clone_size: few
cdr3_nt: TGCGCCAGCAGCTTTCAGGGAGACGGCAATGAGCAGTTCTTC
cdr3_aa: CASSFQGDGNEQFF

d_call: TRBD1
v_call: TRBV23-1
j_call: TRBJ1-2
clone_size: -
cdr3_nt: TGCGCCAGTTCTAATCAGGGGGACAGCCGATACTATGGCTACACCTTC
cdr3_aa: CASSNQGDSRYYGYTF

d_call: -
v_call: TRBV7-7
j_call: TRBJ2-5
clone_size: -
cdr3_nt: TGTGCCAGCAGCCCCGACCGACGGGAGACCCAGTACTTC
cdr3_aa: CASSPDRRETQYF

d_call: -
v_call: TRBV7-9
j_call: TRBJ2-3
clone_size: few
cdr3_nt: TGTGCCAGCAAAGAGAGCATCGGCACAGATACGCAGTATTTT
cdr3_aa: CASKESIGTDTQYF

d_call: TRBD1
v_call: TRBV2
j_call: TRBJ2-1
clone_size: -
cdr3_nt: TGTGCCAGCGCCGTAATGGGACAGGGTTACAATGAGCAGTTCTTC
cdr3_aa: CASAVMGQGYNEQFF

d_call: TRBD1
v_call: TRBV28
j_call: TRBJ1-2
clone_size: few
cdr3_nt: TGTGCCAGCAGAAGACAGGGGACTACTTATGGCTACACCTTC
cdr3_aa: CASRRQGTTYGYTF

d_call: -
v_call: TRBV5-4
j_call: TRBJ2-3
clone_size: -
cdr3_nt: TGTGCCAGCAGCCCTTCGAAGGTGGCAGATACGCAGTATTTT
cdr3_aa: CASSPSKVADTQYF

d_call: TRBD2
v_call: TRBV5-1
j_call: TRBJ2-3
clone_size: -
cdr3_nt: TGCGCCAGCAGCTTGGGTCTAGCGGAGTCCACAGATACGCAGTATTTT
cdr3_aa: CASSLGLAESTDTQYF

d_call: -
v_call: TRBV5-4
j_call: TRBJ2-2
clone_size: few
cdr3_nt: TGTGCCAGCAGCGTAGTCCCCACCGGGGAGCTGTTTTTT
cdr3_aa: CASSVVPTGELFF

d_call: TRBD1
v_call: TRBV9
j_call: TRBJ2-1
clone_size: -
cdr3_nt: TGTGCCAGCAGCCCCGGGACAGGGGTATACAATGAGCAGTTCTTC
cdr3_aa: CASSPGTGVYNEQFF

d_call: -
v_call: TRBV14
j_call: TRBJ2-1
clone_size: few
cdr3_nt: TGTGCCAGCAGCCCCTACCGAACGGGGAGAAACTACAATGAGCAGTTCTTC
cdr3_aa: CASSPYRTGRNYNEQFF

d_call: -
v_call: TRBV29-1
j_call: TRBJ2-1
clone_size: few
cdr3_nt: TGCAGCGTTGGGGGTAGCGGACCCTTTGACTCCTACAATGAGCAGTTCTTC
cdr3_aa: CSVGGSGPFDSYNEQFF

d_call: -
v_call: TRBV7-8
j_call: TRBJ2-1
clone_size: few
cdr3_nt: TGTGCCAGCCTGCCTGGCGCCTACAATGAGCAGTTCTTC
cdr3_aa: CASLPGAYNEQFF

d_call: TRBD1
v_call: TRBV4-3
j_call: TRBJ1-6
clone_size: few
cdr3_nt: TGCGCCAGCAGCCAAGCAAGGTCGGGACAGGGGTGGGTATCACCCCTCCACTTT
cdr3_aa: CASSQARSGQGWVSPLHF

d_call: -
v_call: TRBV18
j_call: TRBJ2-3
clone_size: -
cdr3_nt: TGTGCCAGCTCACCACCTGGGACGGCCTTCACAGATACGCAGTATTTT
cdr3_aa: CASSPPGTAFTDTQYF

d_call: TRBD2
v_call: TRBV29-1
j_call: TRBJ2-2
clone_size: few
cdr3_nt: TGCAGCGTTCTTCTAGCGGGGGTCGCCACCGGGGAGCTGTTTTTT
cdr3_aa: CSVLLAGVATGELFF

d_call: TRBD2
v_call: TRBV29-1
j_call: TRBJ2-5
clone_size: many
cdr3_nt: TGCAGCGACGAAACTAGCGGGAAGGAGACCCAGTACTTC
cdr3_aa: CSDETSGKETQYF

d_call: -
v_call: TRBV25-1
j_call: TRBJ1-6
clone_size: few
cdr3_nt: TGTGCCAGCAGTTTGGGACCGGGTTCACCCCTCCACTTT
cdr3_aa: CASSLGPGSPLHF

d_call: TRBD2
v_call: TRBV27
j_call: TRBJ2-1
clone_size: few
cdr3_nt: TGTGCCAGCAGTTTATGGGGGGGCTACAATGAGCAGTTCTTC
cdr3_aa: CASSLWGGYNEQFF

d_call: TRBD2
v_call: TRBV19
j_call: TRBJ2-5
clone_size: -
cdr3_nt: TGTGCCAGTAGTATAGGCCTAGCGGGAGATTGGGAGACCCAGTACTTC
cdr3_aa: CASSIGLAGDWETQYF

d_call: -
v_call: TRBV19
j_call: TRBJ1-1
clone_size: few
cdr3_nt: TGTGCCAGTAAAAACGACCGGGGAGCTTTCTTT
cdr3_aa: CASKNDRGAFF

d_call: -
v_call: TRBV6-5
j_call: TRBJ2-5
clone_size: -
cdr3_nt: TGTGCCAGCAGTCCCCCCGGGACTACCAAGGGGGCCCAGTACTTC
cdr3_aa: CASSPPGTTKGAQYF

d_call: -
v_call: TRBV27
j_call: TRBJ2-1
clone_size: few
cdr3_nt: TGTGCCAGCGCCCCGTTCTTGGGCCCCCGTTACAATGAGCAGTTCTTC
cdr3_aa: CASAPFLGPRYNEQFF

d_call: -
v_call: TRBV7-2
j_call: TRBJ2-5
clone_size: -
cdr3_nt: TGTGCCAGCAGCGCTAGAGAACAAGAGACCCAGTACTTC
cdr3_aa: CASSAREQETQYF

d_call: -
v_call: TRBV4-1
j_call: TRBJ2-4
clone_size: few
cdr3_nt: TGCGCCAGCAGCCTTGGACAGTATTCCAAAAACATTCAGTACTTC
cdr3_aa: CASSLGQYSKNIQYF

d_call: -
v_call: TRBV7-8
j_call: TRBJ1-3
clone_size: few
cdr3_nt: TGTGCCAGCAGCTTTGGCAGGCCTGGAAACACCATATATTTT
cdr3_aa: CASSFGRPGNTIYF

d_call: -
v_call: TRBV6-5
j_call: TRBJ1-3
clone_size: few
cdr3_nt: TGTGCCAGCAGTACAGGGATACCCTCTGGAAACACCATATATTTT
cdr3_aa: CASSTGIPSGNTIYF

d_call: TRBD2
v_call: TRBV5-1
j_call: TRBJ2-1
clone_size: few
cdr3_nt: TGCGCCAGCAGCTTGACTAGCGGGAGGGCTTTTGAGCAGTTCTTC
cdr3_aa: CASSLTSGRAFEQFF

d_call: -
v_call: TRBV13
j_call: TRBJ2-2
clone_size: -
cdr3_nt: TGTGCCAGCAGCTTAGAGCAGACCGGGGAGCTGTTTTTT
cdr3_aa: CASSLEQTGELFF

d_call: -
v_call: TRBV30
j_call: TRBJ1-1
clone_size: few
cdr3_nt: TGTGCCTGGAGTGTACTCCGCTTGAACACTGAAGCTTTCTTT
cdr3_aa: CAWSVLRLNTEAFF

d_call: TRBD1
v_call: TRBV5-4
j_call: TRBJ2-2
clone_size: -
cdr3_nt: TGTGCCAGCAGCTCAGGGACAGCAACCGGGGAGCTGTTTTTT
cdr3_aa: CASSSGTATGELFF